A single T cell receptor (beta chain) is shown here with its context. At one boundary the junction diverges from the germline segment, which might be a read error. It was with a sample-barcoded 5' primer and a J-beta primer mix that a second PCR of roughly 6 to 11 cycles was run. MiXCR, applied by TCRdb to the 5' RACE reads, yields one record per CDR3 protein. The top ten hold approximately 7.9% of the sample, which has some 1.4 million distinct CDR3 sequences, 35% to 45% seen once. This sample was included in a study of blood T cells in healthy people across ages. This CDR3 is built from 16 residues. Germline V gives CDR1 KGHDR, CDR2 SFDVKD.

The rearrangement uses TRBV24-1 and TRBJ2-1; D remains unclear. Sample: blood. The clonotype comes from a woman aged 18-29 years in good health. The CDR3 is CATSDPGASSYNEQIF. The CDR3 nucleotides are TGTGCCACCAGTGATCCTGGAGCAAGCTCCTACAATGAGCAGATCTTC.